Listed below are T cell receptor beta chains from one sample, sequenced in a study of blood T cell repertoires in COVID-19. Clones were read by immunoSEQ multiplex PCR, and TCRdb kept only the in-frame ones, dropping some. This table has some 77,000 clones, 87% appearing once. The source material was peripheral blood. The receptors shown here come from a young man with acute or convalescent COVID-19. Both conserved end residues are part of each CDR3. The D gene is left open where the match is weak. Expanded clones get a size class; other rows say once, few or many, or leave the size out.

TRBJ1-1	TRBV29-1	.	.	TGCAGCGTTGAAAGGGGTTACACTGAAGCTTTCTTT	CSVERGYTEAFF
TRBJ2-2	TRBV7-8	.	.	TGTGCCAGCAGACCAACAGGGAAAGGTAGCGCCGGGGAGCTGTTTTTT	CASRPTGKGSAGELFF
TRBJ2-2	TRBV19	.	.	TGTGCCAGTATTCGAGGCGGGAACGGGAACACCGGGGAGCTGTTTTTT	CASIRGGNGNTGELFF
TRBJ1-5	TRBV6-5	once	.	TGTGCCAGCAGTTACTTATATCAGCCCCAGCATTTT	CASSYLYQPQHF
TRBJ1-1	TRBV5-1	.	TRBD1	TGCGCCAGCAGCTTCGAGGGGGCCGGTGGAGCTTTCTTT	CASSFEGAGGAFF
TRBJ1-2	TRBV27	.	.	TGTGCCAGCAGTTCGACAGGCGTCTATGGCTACACCTTC	CASSSTGVYGYTF
TRBJ2-7	TRBV7-2	.	TRBD2	TGTGCCAGCAGCGCCCTAGGAGCGGGACTAAACTACGAGCAGTACTTC	CASSALGAGLNYEQYF
TRBJ1-1	TRBV27	.	.	TGTGCCAGTGGACGCGGGATCGGAACTGAAGCTTTCTTT	CASGRGIGTEAFF
TRBJ2-7	TRBV3-1/TRBV3-2	.	TRBD2	TGTGCCAGCAGCTCCCCCCGGCTAGCGGGAGGTGGAGAGCAGTACTTC	CASSSPRLAGGGEQYF
TRBJ2-1	TRBV3-1/TRBV3-2	.	TRBD1	TGTGCCAGCAGCAAACAGGGGGCGCAGTACAATGAGCAGTTCTTC	CASSKQGAQYNEQFF
TRBJ2-3	TRBV2	.	TRBD1	TGTGCCAGCAGCAAAATTGGACAGGGTGTCGCAGATACGCAGTATTTT	CASSKIGQGVADTQYF
TRBJ2-2	TRBV4-3	.	.	TGCGCCAGCAGCCAAGGGGTGGGAGTGAACACCGGGGAGCTGTTTTTT	CASSQGVGVNTGELFF
TRBJ2-1	TRBV30	.	TRBD2	TGTGCCTGGAGTGGCGGTATGCAGGGGACTAGCTACAATGAGCAGTTCTTC	CAWSGGMQGTSYNEQFF
TRBJ2-7	TRBV2	.	.	TGTGCCAGCAGTTCGACACCTAGCGAACAGTACTTC	CASSSTPSEQYF
TRBJ2-2	TRBV29-1	.	.	TGCAGCGTCAGGGTGGGGAACACCGGGGAGCTGTTTTTT	CSVRVGNTGELFF
TRBJ2-2	TRBV7-2	.	TRBD2	TGTGCCAGCAGCTCTCGACTAGCGGGATTGATCGGGGAGCTGTTTTTT	CASSSRLAGLIGELFF
TRBJ2-7	TRBV4-3	.	TRBD1	TGCGCCAGCACACCACAGGGGTTCTCCTACGAGCAGTACTTC	CASTPQGFSYEQYF
TRBJ2-1	TRBV11-2	.	TRBD2	TGTGCCAGCAGGACTAGCGGGAGGAGGCACAATGAGCAGTTCTTC	CASRTSGRRHNEQFF
TRBJ2-3	TRBV9	.	TRBD2	TGTGCCAGCAGCGCGGGGACTAGCGGGAAAGCTACGCAGTATTTT	CASSAGTSGKATQYF
TRBJ2-2	TRBV6-6	once	.	TGTGCCAGCACCTTGTGGGGGGTTGGATCCGGGGAGCTGTTTTTT	CASTLWGVGSGELFF
TRBJ2-7	TRBV11-2	.	.	TGTGCCAGCAGCTTAGATAACTATGAGCAGTACTTC	CASSLDNYEQYF
TRBJ2-1	TRBV14	.	.	TGTGCCAGCAGCCAAGTGCCGGGGGCCTACAATGAGCAGTTCTTC	CASSQVPGAYNEQFF
TRBJ2-1	TRBV30	.	TRBD2	TGTGCCTGCCGGCTAGCGGGAATCTCCTACAATGAGCAGTTCTTC	CACRLAGISYNEQFF
TRBJ1-1	TRBV7-8	once	TRBD1	TGTGCCAGCAGCTCGTCCGGGACAGTGAACACTGAAGCTTTCTTT	CASSSSGTVNTEAFF
TRBJ2-1	TRBV7-9	.	.	TGTGCCAGCAGCTACAGGGGGGGCTCCTACAATGAGCAGTTCTTC	CASSYRGGSYNEQFF
TRBJ1-3	TRBV18	.	.	TGTGCCAGCTCACCCTCCCCCTCTGGAAACACCATATATTTT	CASSPSPSGNTIYF
TRBJ1-2	TRBV6-2/TRBV6-3	.	TRBD1	TGTGCCAGCAGCTGGGGACAGGGGCCTTACTATGGCTACACCTTC	CASSWGQGPYYGYTF
TRBJ2-6	TRBV6-1	once	.	TGTGCCAGCAGTGTCTTCGCAGGGGACTCTGGGGCCAACGTCCTGACTTTC	CASSVFAGDSGANVLTF
TRBJ2-5	TRBV7-9	once	.	TGTGCCAGCAGCTTATTTTTAGGGGGAATTCAAGAGACCCAGTACTTC	CASSLFLGGIQETQYF
TRBJ2-1	TRBV7-3	.	.	TGTGCCAGCAGCTTAGCCGGGAGCTCCTACAATGAGCAGTTCTTC	CASSLAGSSYNEQFF
TRBJ2-7	TRBV12-3/TRBV12-4	.	.	TGTGCCAGTCGGGACTCAAGAAAAGGGCAGTACTTC	CASRDSRKGQYF
TRBJ1-2	TRBV7-3	once	TRBD1	TGTGCCAGCAGCTTACCGACCCCGGACAGGTCTAACTATGGCTACACCTTC	CASSLPTPDRSNYGYTF
TRBJ1-5	TRBV7-8	.	TRBD1	TGTGCCAGCAGCTCGACACCGGACAGGGGTTATCAGCCCCAGCATTTT	CASSSTPDRGYQPQHF
TRBJ2-5	TRBV28	.	TRBD1	TGTGCCAGCAGTCCCCGGACAGGGCAAGAGACCCAGTACTTC	CASSPRTGQETQYF
TRBJ2-1	TRBV10-3	once	.	TGTGCCATCACGGCTGGCGACAGCTCCTACAATGAGCAGTTCTTC	CAITAGDSSYNEQFF
TRBJ1-5	TRBV6-5	once	.	TGTGCCAGCAGTTACAGTAGAAGCCAGCCCCAGCATTTT	CASSYSRSQPQHF
TRBJ2-1	TRBV19	.	TRBD1	TGTGCCAGTAGACCAGACAGGGGTCCCACCCGGCAGTTCTTC	CASRPDRGPTRQFF
TRBJ2-6	TRBV19	.	TRBD1	TGTGCCAGTAGTATATCAGGTTTTGGCAGGGGGTCTACTGGGGCCAACGTCCTGACTTTC	CASSISGFGRGSTGANVLTF
TRBJ1-3	TRBV9	.	.	TGTGCCAGCAGCGTAGGGGCAGGCGCTAACACCATATATTTT	CASSVGAGANTIYF
TRBJ1-3	TRBV19	few	TRBD1	TGTGCCAGTTCCCTCCGACAGGGAGTGTCTGGAAACACCATATATTTT	CASSLRQGVSGNTIYF
TRBJ1-2	TRBV5-1	.	.	TGCGCCAGCAGCTTGGGACATAACTATGGCTACACCTTC	CASSLGHNYGYTF
TRBJ1-5	TRBV21-1	.	.	TGTGCCAGCAGCAAAGAACACAGCAATCAGCCCCAGCATTTT	CASSKEHSNQPQHF
TRBJ2-7	TRBV7-9	.	.	TGTGCCAGCAGCGTCGGACAAACCTACGAGCAGTACTTC	CASSVGQTYEQYF
TRBJ2-1	TRBV27	.	.	TGTGCCAGCAGTTTAGGAGGGAGAGAGCAGTTCTTC	CASSLGGREQFF
TRBJ1-3	TRBV7-8	.	TRBD1	TGTGCCAGCAGCTTAGCAGGGGGCCGTTCTGGAAACACCATATATTTT	CASSLAGGRSGNTIYF
TRBJ2-2	TRBV6-5	.	.	TGTGCCAGCAGTTATAGCCCTAGCGTGAACACCGGGGAGCTGTTTTTT	CASSYSPSVNTGELFF
TRBJ2-2	TRBV6-5	.	.	TGTGCCAGCAGGGCTAGCGCAGGCGGGGAGCTGTTTTTT	CASRASAGGELFF
TRBJ2-7	TRBV28	.	.	TGTGCCAGCAGTTCCCCTAGGCCCCCCTACGAGCAGTACTTC	CASSSPRPPYEQYF
TRBJ2-2	TRBV6-4	.	.	TGTGCCAGCAGTGACTCCTACACCGGGGAGCTGTTTTTT	CASSDSYTGELFF
TRBJ1-6	TRBV7-9	.	.	TGTGCCAGCAGAAGGGGCGTTAATTCACCCCTCCACTTT	CASRRGVNSPLHF
TRBJ2-5	TRBV28	once	.	TGTGCCAGCAGTTTCGGCGGGCTAGACCAAGAGACCCAGTACTTC	CASSFGGLDQETQYF
TRBJ2-7	TRBV10-3	.	.	TGTGCCATTCGGAGTCAGGCGGGAGAGCAGTACTTC	CAIRSQAGEQYF
TRBJ2-3	TRBV9	.	.	TGTGCCAGCAGCGTACAGGGCACAGGTACGCAGTATTTT	CASSVQGTGTQYF
TRBJ2-3	TRBV6-5	.	.	TGTGCCAGCACCGGCACAGATACGCAGTATTTT	CASTGTDTQYF
TRBJ2-5	TRBV4-3	few	.	TGCGCCAGCAGCCACTACCTGAGCGGACAAGAGACCCAGTACTTC	CASSHYLSGQETQYF
TRBJ1-2	TRBV30	.	.	TGTGCCTGGAGTCCCATTAACTATGGCTACACCTTC	CAWSPINYGYTF
TRBJ2-5	TRBV30	.	TRBD2	TGTGCCTGGGCCAGGGCACTAGCGGTGAAGCTGCAAGAGACCCAGTACTTC	CAWARALAVKLQETQYF